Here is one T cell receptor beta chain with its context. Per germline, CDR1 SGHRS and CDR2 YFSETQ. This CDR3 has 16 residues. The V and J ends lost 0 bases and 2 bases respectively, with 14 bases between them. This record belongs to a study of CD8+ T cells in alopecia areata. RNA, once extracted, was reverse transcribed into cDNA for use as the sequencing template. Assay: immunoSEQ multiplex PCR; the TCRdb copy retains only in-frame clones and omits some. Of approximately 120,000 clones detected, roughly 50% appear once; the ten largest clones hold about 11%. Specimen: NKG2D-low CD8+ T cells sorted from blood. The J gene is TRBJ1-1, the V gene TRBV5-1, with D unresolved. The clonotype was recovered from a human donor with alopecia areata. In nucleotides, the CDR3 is TGCGCCAGCAGCTTGGTGGGGATCGAGGGAAACACTGAAGCTTTCTTT. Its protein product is CASSLVGIEGNTEAFF.